Below are 12 T cell receptor beta chains sequenced from a single sample in a study of cytomegalovirus exposure and HLA in healthy donors. PCR involved 60 Vbeta and 13 Jbeta primers. The assay was immunoSEQ multiplex PCR, and TCRdb's table has in-frame clones only and misses some. The sample holds more than 90,000 clones. Sample: PBMCs. These receptors all come from a man aged 40-49 years in good health and CMV-seropositive.

V gene TRBV5-1 combines with J gene TRBJ2-5; 13 positions match TRBD2. The DNA end favors TRBJ2-7, so the J call may be wrong. From germline, CDR1 is SGHRS and CDR2 YFSETQ. The CDR3 is 15 residues long. CDR3 sequence (DNA): TGCGCCAGCAGCCCGGGGACTAGCGGGATCCACGAGCAGTACTTC. It translates to CASSPGTSGIHEQYF.

This chain uses TRBV28 with TRBJ2-1; a weak D match, TRBD1 (6 bases). The CDR3 extends over 11 amino acids. V dropped 5 bases and J dropped 15 bases, with 14 bases sitting between them. Germline assignment: CDR1 MDHEN and CDR2 SYDVKM. The CDR3 sequence: CASSLNRVGFF. The DNA for the CDR3 is TGTGCCAGCAGTCTGAACAGGGTCGGGTTCTTC.

The chain couples TRBV6-1 to TRBJ2-7, with D tentatively TRBD2 (7 bases). Germline V gene data show CDR1 as MNHNS and CDR2 as SASEGT. V was cut by 2 bases and J by 4 bases, with 15 bases left in between. The CDR3 covers 15 residues. CDR3 residues: CASSEQGPSGYEQYF. The DNA for the CDR3 is TGTGCCAGCAGTGAACAGGGGCCTAGCGGATACGAGCAGTACTTC.

The V gene is TRBV5-1, the J gene TRBJ2-1; D is possibly TRBD2 (5 bases). The V end lost 2 bases, the J end lost 1 base, and 10 bases lay between the germline ends. The germline V gene has CDR1 SGHRS and CDR2 YFSETQ. The CDR3 spans 15 residues. For the CDR3, the DNA is TGCGCCAGCAGCTTTGAAGGACTTTCCTACAATGAGCAGTTCTTC. It yields the protein CASSFEGLSYNEQFF.

The J gene is TRBJ1-5, the V gene TRBV25-1; TRBD1 might be the D (6 bases). CDR1 and CDR2 from the germline V gene are MGHDK and SYGVNS. The CDR3 extends over 14 amino acids. Trimming removed 4 bases at V and 5 bases at J, with 12 bases between. The CDR3 bases are TGTGCCAGCAGTGGGGACAACAACTATCAGCCCCAGCATTTT. It codes for CASSGDNNYQPQHF.

J is TRBJ2-5 and V is TRBV15; D not certain. The CDR3 is 18 residues long. The germline V and J ends were trimmed by 0 bases and 2 bases, with 19 bases remaining between them. In germline, CDR1 is LNHNV, CDR2 YYDKDF (reference sequence). This CDR3 reads CATSRDSGMVGRQETQYF. CDR3 bases: TGTGCCACCAGCAGAGATTCGGGTATGGTCGGTCGACAAGAGACCCAGTACTTC.

The rearrangement joins TRBV7-9 to TRBJ2-3, with TRBD2 matching 11 bases. Germline V CDR1 and CDR2: SEHNR, FQNEAQ (reference sequence). The CDR3 consists of 19 residues. With V trimmed by 5 bases and J by 0 bases, 13 bases remained unmatched. CDR3 sequence reads: CASSPRAGRLAGSTDTQYF. In DNA, the CDR3 is TGTGCCAGCAGCCCTAGAGCCGGCAGACTAGCGGGGAGCACAGATACGCAGTATTTT.

The V and J genes are TRBV4-1 and TRBJ2-5, with 7 bases that match TRBD2. Germline CDR1 reads MGHRA; CDR2 reads YSYEKL. The CDR3 has 17 residues. V shed 0 bases and J 0 bases; nucleotides not matched to a gene: 7. In DNA form, the CDR3 reads TGCGCCAGCAGCCAAGATCCCGGGGGGAGTAACCAAGAGACCCAGTACTTC. This encodes CASSQDPGGSNQETQYF.

The chain joins TRBV11-2 to TRBJ1-1; perhaps TRBD1 as D (5 bases). Trimming removed 5 bases at V and 0 bases at J, with 10 bases between. Per the germline V gene, CDR1 is SGHAT and CDR2 is FQNNGV. CDR3 length: 14 amino acids. The CDR3 DNA reads as TGTGCCAGCAGCCGGGGGATCATGAACACTGAAGCTTTCTTT. This translates into CASSRGIMNTEAFF.

The rearrangement joins TRBV19 to TRBJ2-6, with TRBD1 as a possible D gene (6 bases). V lost 5 bases and J lost 0, with 11 bases in between. The CDR3 is 16 amino acids. Per the germline V gene, CDR1 is LNHDA and CDR2 is SQIVND (reference sequence). The CDR3 spells CASSAPQGSGANVLTF. The CDR3, as DNA: TGTGCCAGTAGTGCACCACAGGGCTCTGGGGCCAACGTCCTGACTTTC.

The genes are TRBV11-3 and TRBJ2-7; 8 nucleotides agree with TRBD2. Germline V gene sequence: CDR1 SGHNT, CDR2 YENEEA. V was pared by 4 bases and J by 5 bases, with 7 bases of the junction left unmatched. The CDR3 is 14 residues long. CDR3 coding DNA: TGTGCCAGCAGCTCGCCCGGGAGGGCCCACGAGCAGTACTTC. It codes for CASSSPGRAHEQYF.

The chain carries TRBV7-9 and TRBJ2-1, with 10 nucleotides matching TRBD2. Germline-derived CDR1 and CDR2 are SEHNR and FQNEAQ (reference sequence). V lost 0 bases to trimming and J lost 4 bases; unmatched junction nucleotides: 6. The CDR3 loop spans 17 amino acids. The CDR3 region is CASSLAASGSIYNEQFF. The CDR3 DNA reads as TGTGCCAGCAGCTTAGCCGCTAGCGGGAGTATATACAATGAGCAGTTCTTC.